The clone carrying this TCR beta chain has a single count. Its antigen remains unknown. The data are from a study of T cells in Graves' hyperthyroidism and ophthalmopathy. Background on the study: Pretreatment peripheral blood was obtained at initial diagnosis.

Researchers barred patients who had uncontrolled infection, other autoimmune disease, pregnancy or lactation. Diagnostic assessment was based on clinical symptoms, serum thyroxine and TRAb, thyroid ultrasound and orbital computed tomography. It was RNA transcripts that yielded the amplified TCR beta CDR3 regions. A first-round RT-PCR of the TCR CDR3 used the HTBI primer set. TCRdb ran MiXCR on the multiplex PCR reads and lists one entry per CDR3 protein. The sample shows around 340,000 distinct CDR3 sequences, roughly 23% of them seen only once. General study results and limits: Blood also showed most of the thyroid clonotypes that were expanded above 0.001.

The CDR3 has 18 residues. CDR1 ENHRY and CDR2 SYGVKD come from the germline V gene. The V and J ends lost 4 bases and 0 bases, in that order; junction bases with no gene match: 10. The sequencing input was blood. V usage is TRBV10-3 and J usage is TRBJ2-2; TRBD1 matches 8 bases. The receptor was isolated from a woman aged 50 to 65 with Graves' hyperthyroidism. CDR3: CAISVKPTGVSNTGELFF. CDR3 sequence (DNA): TGTGCCATCAGTGTAAAGCCGACAGGGGTCTCGAACACCGGGGAGCTGTTTTTT.